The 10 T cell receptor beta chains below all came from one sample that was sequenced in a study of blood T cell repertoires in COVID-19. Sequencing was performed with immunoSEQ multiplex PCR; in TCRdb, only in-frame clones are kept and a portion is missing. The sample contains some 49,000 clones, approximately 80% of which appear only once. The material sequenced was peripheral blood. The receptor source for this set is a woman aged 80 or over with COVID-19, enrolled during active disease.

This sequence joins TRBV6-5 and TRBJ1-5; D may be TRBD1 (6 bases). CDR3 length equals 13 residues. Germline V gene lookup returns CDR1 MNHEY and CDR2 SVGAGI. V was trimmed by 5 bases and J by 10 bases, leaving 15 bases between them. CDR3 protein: CASSPDSLGPQHF. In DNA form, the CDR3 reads TGTGCCAGCAGTCCGGACAGCCTTGGACCCCAGCATTTT.

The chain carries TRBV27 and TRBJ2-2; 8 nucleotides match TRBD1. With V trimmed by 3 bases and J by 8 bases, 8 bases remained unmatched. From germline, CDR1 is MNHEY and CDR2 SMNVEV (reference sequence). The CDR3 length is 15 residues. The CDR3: CASSLERQGKGELFF. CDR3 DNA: TGTGCCAGCAGTTTGGAGAGACAGGGGAAGGGGGAGCTGTTTTTT.

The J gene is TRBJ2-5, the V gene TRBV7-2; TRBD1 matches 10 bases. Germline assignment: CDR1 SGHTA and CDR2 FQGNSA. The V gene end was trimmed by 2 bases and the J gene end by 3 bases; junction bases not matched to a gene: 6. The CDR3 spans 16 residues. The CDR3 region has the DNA TGTGCCAGCAGCTTACTCGACAGGGGGCTGGAAGAGACCCAGTACTTC. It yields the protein CASSLLDRGLEETQYF.

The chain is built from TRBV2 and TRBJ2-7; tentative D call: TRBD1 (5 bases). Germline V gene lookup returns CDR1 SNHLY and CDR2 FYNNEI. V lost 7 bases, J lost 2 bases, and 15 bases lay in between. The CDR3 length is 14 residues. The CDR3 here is CASTPWVGAYEQYF. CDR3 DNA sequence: TGTGCCAGCACTCCTTGGGTAGGGGCCTACGAGCAGTACTTC. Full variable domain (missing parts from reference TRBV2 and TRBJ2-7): EPEVTQTPSHQVTQMGQEVILRCVPISNHLYFYWYRQILGQKVEFLVSFYNNEISEKSEIFDDQFSVERPDGSNFTLKIRSTKLEDSAMYFCASTPWVGAYEQYFGPGTRLTVT.

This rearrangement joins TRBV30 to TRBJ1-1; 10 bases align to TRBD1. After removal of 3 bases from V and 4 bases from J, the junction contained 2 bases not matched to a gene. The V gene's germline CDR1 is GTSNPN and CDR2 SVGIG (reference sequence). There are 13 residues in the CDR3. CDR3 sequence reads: CAWRRTGGTEAFF. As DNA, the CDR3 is TGTGCCTGGAGACGGACAGGGGGCACTGAAGCTTTCTTT.

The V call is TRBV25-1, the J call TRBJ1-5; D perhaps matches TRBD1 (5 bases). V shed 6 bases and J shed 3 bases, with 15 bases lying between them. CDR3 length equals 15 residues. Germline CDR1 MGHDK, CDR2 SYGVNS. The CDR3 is CASRIDKGNNQPQHF. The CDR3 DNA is TGTGCCAGCAGGATAGACAAGGGGAACAATCAGCCCCAGCATTTT.

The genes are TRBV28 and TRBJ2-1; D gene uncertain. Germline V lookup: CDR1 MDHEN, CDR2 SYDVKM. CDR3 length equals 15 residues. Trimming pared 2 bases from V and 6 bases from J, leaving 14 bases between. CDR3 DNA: TGTGCCAGCAGTTTAACAGCTCCCTACCGCAATGAGCAGTTCTTC. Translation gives CASSLTAPYRNEQFF.

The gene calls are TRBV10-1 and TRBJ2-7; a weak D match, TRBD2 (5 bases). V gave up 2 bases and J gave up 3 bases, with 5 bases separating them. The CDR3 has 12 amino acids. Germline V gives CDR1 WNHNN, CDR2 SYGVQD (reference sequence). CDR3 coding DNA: TGCGCCAGCAGTGAGGGGAGCTACGAGCAGTACTTC. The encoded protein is CASSEGSYEQYF.

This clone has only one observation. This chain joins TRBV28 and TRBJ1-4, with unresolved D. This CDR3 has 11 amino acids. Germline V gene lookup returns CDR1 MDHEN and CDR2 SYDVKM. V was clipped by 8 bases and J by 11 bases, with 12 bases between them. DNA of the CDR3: TGTGCCAGCGGCCCCCGCGGCAAACTGTTTTTT. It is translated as CASGPRGKLFF.

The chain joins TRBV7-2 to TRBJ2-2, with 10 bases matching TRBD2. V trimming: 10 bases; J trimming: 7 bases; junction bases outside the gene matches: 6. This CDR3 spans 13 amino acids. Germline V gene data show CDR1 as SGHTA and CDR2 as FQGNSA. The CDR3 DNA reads TGTGCCATGGGGCTAGCGGGAGTCGGGGAGCTGTTTTTT. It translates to CAMGLAGVGELFF.